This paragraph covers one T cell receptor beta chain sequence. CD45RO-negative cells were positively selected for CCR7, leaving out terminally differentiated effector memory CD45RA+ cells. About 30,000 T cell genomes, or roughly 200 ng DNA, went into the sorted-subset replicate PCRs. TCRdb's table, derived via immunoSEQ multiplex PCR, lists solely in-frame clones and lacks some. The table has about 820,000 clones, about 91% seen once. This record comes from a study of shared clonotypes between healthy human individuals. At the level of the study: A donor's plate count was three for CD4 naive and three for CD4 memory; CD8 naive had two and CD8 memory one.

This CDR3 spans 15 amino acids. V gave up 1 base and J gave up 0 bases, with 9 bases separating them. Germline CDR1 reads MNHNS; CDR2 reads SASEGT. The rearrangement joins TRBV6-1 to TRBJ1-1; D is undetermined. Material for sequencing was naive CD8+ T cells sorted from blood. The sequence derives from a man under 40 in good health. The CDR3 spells CASSEEVVMNTEAFF. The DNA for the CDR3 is TGTGCCAGCAGTGAAGAGGTGGTGATGAACACTGAAGCTTTCTTT.